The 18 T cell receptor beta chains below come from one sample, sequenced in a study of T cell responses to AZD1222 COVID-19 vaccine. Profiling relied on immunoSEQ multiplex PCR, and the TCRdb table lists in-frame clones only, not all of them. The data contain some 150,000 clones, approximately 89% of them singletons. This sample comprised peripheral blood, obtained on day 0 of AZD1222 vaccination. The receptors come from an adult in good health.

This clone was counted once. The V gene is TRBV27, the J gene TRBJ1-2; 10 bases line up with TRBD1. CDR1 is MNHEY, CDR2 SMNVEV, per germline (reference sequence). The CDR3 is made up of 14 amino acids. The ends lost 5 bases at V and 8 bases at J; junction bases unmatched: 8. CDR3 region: CASSPSTGGDGYTF. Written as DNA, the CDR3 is TGTGCCAGCAGTCCCTCGACAGGGGGCGACGGCTACACCTTC.

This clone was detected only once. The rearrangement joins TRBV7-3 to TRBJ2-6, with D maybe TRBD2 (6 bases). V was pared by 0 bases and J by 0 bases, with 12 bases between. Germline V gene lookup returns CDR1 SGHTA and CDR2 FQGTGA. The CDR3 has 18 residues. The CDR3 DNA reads TGTGCCAGCAGCTTAACGGGGGGACTGCTCTCTGGGGCCAACGTCCTGACTTTC. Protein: CASSLTGGLLSGANVLTF.

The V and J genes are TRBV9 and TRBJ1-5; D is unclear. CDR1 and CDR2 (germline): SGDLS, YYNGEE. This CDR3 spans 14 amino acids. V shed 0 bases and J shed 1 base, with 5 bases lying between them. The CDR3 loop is CASSVGQSNQPQHF. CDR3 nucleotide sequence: TGTGCCAGCAGCGTAGGGCAGAGCAATCAGCCCCAGCATTTT.

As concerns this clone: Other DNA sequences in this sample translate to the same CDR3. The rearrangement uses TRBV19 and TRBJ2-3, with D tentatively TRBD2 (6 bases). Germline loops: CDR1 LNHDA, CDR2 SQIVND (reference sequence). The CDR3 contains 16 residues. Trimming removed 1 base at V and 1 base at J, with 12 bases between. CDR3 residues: CASSIGTGEGTDTQYF. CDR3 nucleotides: TGTGCCAGTAGTATAGGAACGGGAGAAGGCACAGATACGCAGTATTTT.

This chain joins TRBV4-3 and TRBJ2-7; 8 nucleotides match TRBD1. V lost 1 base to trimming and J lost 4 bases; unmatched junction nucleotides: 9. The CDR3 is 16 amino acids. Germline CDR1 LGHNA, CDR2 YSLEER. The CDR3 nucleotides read TGCGCCAGCAGCCAAGTAGTTTCAGGGGGCAAATACGAGCAGTACTTC. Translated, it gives CASSQVVSGGKYEQYF.

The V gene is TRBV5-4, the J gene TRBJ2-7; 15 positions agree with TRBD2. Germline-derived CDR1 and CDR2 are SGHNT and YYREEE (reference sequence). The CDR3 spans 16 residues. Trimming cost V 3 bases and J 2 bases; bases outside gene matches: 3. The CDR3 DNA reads TGTGCCAGCAGCTGGAGGACTAGCGGGAGGGCCTACGAGCAGTACTTC. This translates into CASSWRTSGRAYEQYF. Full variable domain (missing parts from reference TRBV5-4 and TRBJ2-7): ETGVTQSPTHLIKTRGQQVTLRCSSQSGHNTVSWYQQALGQGPQFIFQYYREEENGRGNFPPRFSGLQFPNYSSELNVNALELDDSALYLCASSWRTSGRAYEQYFGPGTRLTVT.

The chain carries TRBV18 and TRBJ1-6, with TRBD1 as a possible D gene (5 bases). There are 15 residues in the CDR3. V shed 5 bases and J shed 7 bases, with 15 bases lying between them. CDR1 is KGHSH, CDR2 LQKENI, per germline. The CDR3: CASSTRQGSNSPLHF. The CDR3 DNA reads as TGTGCCAGCTCAACAAGGCAGGGAAGCAATTCACCCCTCCACTTT.

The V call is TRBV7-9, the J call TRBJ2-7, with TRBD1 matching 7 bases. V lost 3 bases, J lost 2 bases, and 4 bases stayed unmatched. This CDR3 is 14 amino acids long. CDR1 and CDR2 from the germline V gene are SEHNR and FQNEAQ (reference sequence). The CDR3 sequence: CASSLTGNPYEQYF. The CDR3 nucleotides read TGTGCCAGCAGCTTGACAGGGAACCCCTACGAGCAGTACTTC.

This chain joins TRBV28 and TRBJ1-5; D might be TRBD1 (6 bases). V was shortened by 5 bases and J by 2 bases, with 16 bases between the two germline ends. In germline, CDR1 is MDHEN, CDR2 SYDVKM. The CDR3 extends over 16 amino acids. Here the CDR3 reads CASSPTRGTGNQPQHF. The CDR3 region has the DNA TGTGCCAGCAGTCCTACCAGGGGTACGGGCAATCAGCCCCAGCATTTT.

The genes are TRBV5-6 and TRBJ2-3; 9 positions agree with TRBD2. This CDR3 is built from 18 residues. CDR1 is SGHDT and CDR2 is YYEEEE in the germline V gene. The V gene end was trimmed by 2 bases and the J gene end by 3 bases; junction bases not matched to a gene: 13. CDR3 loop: CASSLERLAARGTDTQYF. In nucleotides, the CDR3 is TGTGCCAGCAGCTTAGAGAGACTAGCGGCCAGAGGTACAGATACGCAGTATTTT.

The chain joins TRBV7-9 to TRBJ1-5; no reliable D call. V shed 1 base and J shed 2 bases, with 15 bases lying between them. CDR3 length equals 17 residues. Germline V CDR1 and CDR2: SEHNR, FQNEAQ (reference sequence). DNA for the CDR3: TGTGCCAGCAGCTTAGGGTCGGGTGACGGAGGCAATCAGCCCCAGCATTTT. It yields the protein CASSLGSGDGGNQPQHF.

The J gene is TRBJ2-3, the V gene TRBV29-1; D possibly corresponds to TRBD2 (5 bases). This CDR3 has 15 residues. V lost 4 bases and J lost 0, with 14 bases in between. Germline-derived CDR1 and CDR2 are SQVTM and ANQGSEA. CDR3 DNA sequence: TGCAGCGTTGGCAGATTAGCTAGCAGCACAGATACGCAGTATTTT. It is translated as CSVGRLASSTDTQYF.

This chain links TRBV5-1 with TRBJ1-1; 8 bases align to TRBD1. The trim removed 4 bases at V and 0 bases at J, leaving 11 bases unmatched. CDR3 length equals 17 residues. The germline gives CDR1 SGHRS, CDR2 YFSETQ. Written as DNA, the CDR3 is TGCGCCAGCAGCCAGGGCCAGGGGGCTGGGATGAACACTGAAGCTTTCTTT. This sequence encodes CASSQGQGAGMNTEAFF.

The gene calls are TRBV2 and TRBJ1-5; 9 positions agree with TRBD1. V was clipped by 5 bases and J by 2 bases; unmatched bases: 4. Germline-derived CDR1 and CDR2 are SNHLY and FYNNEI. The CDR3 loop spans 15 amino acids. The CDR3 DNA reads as TGTGCCAGCAGTCCGGGACAGGGCGGCAATCAGCCCCAGCATTTT. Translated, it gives CASSPGQGGNQPQHF.

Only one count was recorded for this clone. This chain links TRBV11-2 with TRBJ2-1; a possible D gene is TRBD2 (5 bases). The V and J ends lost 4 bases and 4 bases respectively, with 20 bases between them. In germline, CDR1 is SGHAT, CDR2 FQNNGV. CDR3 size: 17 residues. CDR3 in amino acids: CASSSRSRASSYNEQFF. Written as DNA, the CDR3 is TGTGCCAGCAGCTCCAGAAGTCGGGCTAGCTCGTACAATGAGCAGTTCTTC.

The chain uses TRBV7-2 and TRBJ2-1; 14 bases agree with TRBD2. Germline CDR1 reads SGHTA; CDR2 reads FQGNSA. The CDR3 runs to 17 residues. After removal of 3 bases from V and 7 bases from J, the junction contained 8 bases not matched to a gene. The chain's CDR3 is CASSFRLAGGPANEQFF. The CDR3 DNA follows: TGTGCCAGCAGCTTTCGACTAGCGGGAGGGCCGGCGAATGAGCAGTTCTTC.

CDR3 in DNA: TGTGCCAGCAGCCATGGGACAGCTAACTATGGCTACACCTTC. Residues: CASSHGTANYGYTF. The chain links TRBV5-6 to TRBJ1-2; 7 bases agree with TRBD1. V gave up 4 bases and J gave up 0 bases; unmatched junction bases: 3. The CDR3 is made up of 14 amino acids. Germline V lookup: CDR1 SGHDT, CDR2 YYEEEE.

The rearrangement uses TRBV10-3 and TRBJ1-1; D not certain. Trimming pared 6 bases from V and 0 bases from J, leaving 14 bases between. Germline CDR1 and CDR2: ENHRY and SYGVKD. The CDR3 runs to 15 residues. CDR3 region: CAIRGNTLLNTEAFF. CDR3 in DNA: TGTGCCATCAGAGGGAACACCCTCTTGAACACTGAAGCTTTCTTT.